Here is one TCR beta chain with its context. Generated by immunoSEQ multiplex PCR, the TCRdb table keeps only in-frame clones and is missing some. The sample carries 200,000 to 300,000 clones, around 87% recorded once. This CDR3 comprises 17 residues. The germline V gene encodes CDR1 LNHDA and CDR2 SQIVND (reference sequence). Trimming cost V 3 bases and J 6 bases, with 23 bases left between them. The sample belongs to a study of blood T cell repertoires in COVID-19. Study background: Donors in the United States, Italy and Spain gave samples during acute or convalescent COVID-19. PBMCs, B-cell-depleted T cells, or T cells were the source of the cDNA or gDNA that made up the material.

The sample consisted of peripheral blood. The sequence derives from a man aged 55 to 70 who had recovered from COVID-19. V usage is TRBV19 and J usage is TRBJ2-5; a weak D match, TRBD2 (5 bases). The CDR3 loop reads CASSIISGPRGAKTQYF. The CDR3, as DNA: TGTGCCAGTAGTATTATATCCGGGCCACGGGGAGCGAAGACCCAGTACTTC. The full variable domain, its missing parts supplied by reference TRBV19 and TRBJ2-5, is DGGITQSPKYLFRKEGQNVTLSCEQNLNHDAMYWYRQDPGQGLRLIYYSQIVNDFQKGDIAEGYSVSREKKESFPLTVTSAQKNPTAFYLCASSIISGPRGAKTQYFGPGTRLLVL.